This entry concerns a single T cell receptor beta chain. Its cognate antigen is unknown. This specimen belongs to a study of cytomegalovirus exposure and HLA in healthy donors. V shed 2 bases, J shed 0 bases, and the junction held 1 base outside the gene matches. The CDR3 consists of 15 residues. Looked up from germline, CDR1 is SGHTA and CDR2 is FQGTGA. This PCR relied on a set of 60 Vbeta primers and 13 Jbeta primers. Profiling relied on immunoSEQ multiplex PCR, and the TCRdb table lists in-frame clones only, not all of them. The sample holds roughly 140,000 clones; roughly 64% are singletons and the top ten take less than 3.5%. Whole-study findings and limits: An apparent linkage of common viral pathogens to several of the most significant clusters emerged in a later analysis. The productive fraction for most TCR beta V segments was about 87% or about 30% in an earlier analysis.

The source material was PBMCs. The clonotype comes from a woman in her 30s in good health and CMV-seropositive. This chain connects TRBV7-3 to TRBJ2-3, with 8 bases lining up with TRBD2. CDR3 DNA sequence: TGTGCCAGCAGCTTAGCGGGGGGAAGCACAGATACGCAGTATTTT. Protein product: CASSLAGGSTDTQYF.